Detailed here is one T cell receptor (beta chain). This clonotype was seen more than once but under ten times. What this receptor recognizes is not known. The record has no base qualities; no much larger clone is one base away. The sample's time point label is to be understood as: sample taken at primary tumor resection. For TCR sequencing, whole RNA was extracted from tumor and nontumor lung tissue, or from cryopreserved PBMC samples, and no cell sorting was done. Donors were some 78 patients with early-stage, untreated non-small cell lung cancer from the lung TRACERx cohort. Patients were selected for TCR sequencing only if sufficient RNA was available from at least two tumor regions. The CDR3 goes from the cysteine to the phenylalanine over 15 residues. Only the CDR3 portion is preserved as DNA: 45 bases, with reading frame beginning at the first base. The V and J ends are trimmed by 2 bases and 5 bases, leaving 12 bases between them. From a lookup of the germline V gene, CDR1 and CDR2 are SGHTA and FQGNSA.

The record originates from a study of spatial heterogeneity in lung cancer (dated by TCRdb to about 2019). About the study as a whole: Beta-chain transcripts were consistently detected in greater numbers than alpha-chain transcripts, which likely reflected higher beta-chain transcript abundance. Both alpha and beta chains were TCR-sequenced in samples taken at surgery, namely 220 tumor regions, 61 to 65 matched nontumor lung samples and 55 to 60 PBMC samples. The study linked features of the TCR repertoire to counts of nonsynonymous mutations, which were determined by whole-exome sequencing of tumor tissue. In the raw uncorrected reads, each unique combination of TCR and UMI appeared more than ten times on average. TCR alpha and beta repertoires were quantitatively compared across multiple tumor regions, matched nontumor lung and blood in non-small cell lung cancer. Study-level results and caveats: Additional single-cell paired TCR alpha and beta sequencing was considered necessary to confirm, at a functional level, the hypothesis that regional TCRs recognize regional mutations. Ubiquitous expanded tumor TCRs were found in blood more often at tumor resection than at routine follow-up.

The library was made by 5' RACE. TCRdb names NextSeq 500 as the instrument used. In the TCR library protocol, a unique molecular identifier was attached to each TCR cDNA molecule so that PCR and sequencing errors could be corrected. In the authors' own workflow: TCR identification, UMI-based error correction and CDR3 extraction were performed with Decombinator tools. Expanded TCRs were defined as those above a frequency of 2 per 1,000, corresponding to the top 1% of the tumor frequency distribution. Each repertoire was subsampled 100 times to 5,000 TCRs, after which Renyi diversity was computed with the R vegan package. CDR3 similarity networks were built from amino acid triplet string-kernel similarity, connecting CDR3s with pairwise similarity above 0.82. Using fastp at Q25 and MiXCR, TCRdb reprocessed the public reads and kept productive beta chains. CDR3 protein sequences are deduplicated, and each keeps its most common genes and DNA. TCRdb assigned the V and J calls; the authors' analysis was not used. This sample gives 55,000 to 75,000 distinct CDR3 sequences in total; approximately 8.9% of them show up just once. The ten top clones hold around 15% of the sample.

The sample here was PBMCs, taken at surgery. The chain couples TRBV7-2 to TRBJ1-4; the D gene is unclear. The receptor was isolated from a female donor with early-stage non-small cell lung cancer. The CDR3 corresponds to CASSLSGPINEKLFF. Here is the DNA: TGTGCCAGCAGCTTATCGGGTCCGATAAATGAAAAACTGTTTTTT.